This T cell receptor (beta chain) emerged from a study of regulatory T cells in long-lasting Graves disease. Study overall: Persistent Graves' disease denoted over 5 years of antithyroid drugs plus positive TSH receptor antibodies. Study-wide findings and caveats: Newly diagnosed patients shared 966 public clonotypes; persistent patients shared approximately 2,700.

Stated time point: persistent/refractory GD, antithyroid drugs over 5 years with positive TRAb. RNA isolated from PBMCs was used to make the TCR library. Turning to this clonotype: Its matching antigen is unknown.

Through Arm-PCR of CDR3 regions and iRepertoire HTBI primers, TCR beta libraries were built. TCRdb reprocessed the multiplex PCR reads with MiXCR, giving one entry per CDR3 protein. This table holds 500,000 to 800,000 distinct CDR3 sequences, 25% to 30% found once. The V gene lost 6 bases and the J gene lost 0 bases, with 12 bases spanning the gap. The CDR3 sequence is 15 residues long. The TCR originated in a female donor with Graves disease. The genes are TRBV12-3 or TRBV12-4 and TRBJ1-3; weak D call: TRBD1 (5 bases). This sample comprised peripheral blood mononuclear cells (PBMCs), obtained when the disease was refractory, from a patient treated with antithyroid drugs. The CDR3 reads CASRGRDVSGNTIYF. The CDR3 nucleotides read TGTGCCAGCAGGGGGAGGGACGTCTCTGGAAACACCATATATTTT.